The clone carrying this T cell receptor beta chain was observed a few times. Its antigen is not identified. A universal primer site was incorporated via template switching, and the cDNA contained unique molecular identifiers. TCRdb redid the calling of the 5' RACE reads with MiXCR, one entry per CDR3 protein. The table lists some 660,000 distinct CDR3 sequences, under 9% of them singletons. This specimen comes from a study of identical twins. Notes on the study in general: Conclusions came from cross-sectional statistical analysis, not from following the same donors.

CDR3 size: 14 residues. In germline, CDR1 is LGHNA, CDR2 YNFKEQ. Trimming took 3 bases from V and 2 from J, leaving 10 bases between them. These same data were also listed under a study on yellow fever vaccine responses in identical twins.

The clonotype comes from a woman between 18 and 29 years old in good health. This rearrangement joins TRBV4-2 to TRBJ1-1; D ambiguous. The specimen sequenced was PBMCs. The CDR3 DNA follows: TGTGCCAGCAGCCACCTCGAGGGTAACACTGAAGCTTTCTTT. This gives the protein CASSHLEGNTEAFF.